A single sample gave rise to the 5 T cell receptor beta chains below, sequenced in a study of T cell changes during pregnancy in multiple sclerosis. Repertoires were generated with immunoSEQ multiplex PCR, while TCRdb's copy carries only in-frame clones and drops some. In the table there are about 92,000 clones, around 92% of which are singletons. The material was peripheral blood, obtained in the first trimester of pregnancy. The source of these receptors is a female donor with multiple sclerosis, enrolled in a pregnancy study.

V usage is TRBV5-1 and J usage is TRBJ2-2, with D perhaps matching TRBD1 (5 bases). The CDR3 has 15 amino acids. Germline-derived CDR1 and CDR2 are SGHRS and YFSETQ. V lost 6 bases and J 2 bases, leaving 14 bases between the germline ends. The CDR3 sequence: CASTSQGTNTGELFF. In nucleotides, the CDR3 is TGCGCCAGCACTTCCCAGGGAACAAACACCGGGGAGCTGTTTTTT.

The chain is built from TRBV2 and TRBJ2-2; 10 bases map to TRBD2. Germline V gene sequence: CDR1 SNHLY, CDR2 FYNNEI. The V and J ends lost 7 bases and 7 bases, in that order; junction bases with no gene match: 9. This CDR3 region has 15 residues. The CDR3 DNA sequence: TGTGCCAGCATCGGACTAGCGGATCGTAACGGGGAGCTGTTTTTT. It is translated as CASIGLADRNGELFF.

The V call is TRBV14, the J call TRBJ1-2, with 8 bases identical to TRBD1. The ends lost 0 bases at V and 6 bases at J; junction bases unmatched: 9. Germline V CDR1 and CDR2: SGHDN, FVKESK. The CDR3 sequence is 16 residues long. CDR3 nucleotide sequence: TGTGCCAGCAGCCAAGATCTAGGTGACAGGGGCGATGGCTACACCTTC. Translating gives CASSQDLGDRGDGYTF.

V usage is TRBV27 and J usage is TRBJ2-1, with 12 bases matching TRBD2. The CDR3 has 15 residues. In germline, CDR1 is MNHEY, CDR2 SMNVEV (reference sequence). V shed 6 bases, J shed 10 bases, and the junction held 10 bases outside the gene matches. CDR3 sequence: CASSQTSGSGGEQFF. DNA for the CDR3: TGTGCCAGCAGCCAGACTAGCGGGAGTGGTGGCGAGCAGTTCTTC.

J is TRBJ2-7 and V is TRBV19; D perhaps matches TRBD1 (5 bases). Germline V gives CDR1 LNHDA, CDR2 SQIVND (reference sequence). With 4 bases removed from V and 4 bases from J, the gap between germline ends came to 14 bases. This CDR3 spans 14 amino acids. For the CDR3, the DNA is TGTGCCAGTAGTACCCAGGACATATTTTACGAGCAGTACTTC. Protein product: CASSTQDIFYEQYF.